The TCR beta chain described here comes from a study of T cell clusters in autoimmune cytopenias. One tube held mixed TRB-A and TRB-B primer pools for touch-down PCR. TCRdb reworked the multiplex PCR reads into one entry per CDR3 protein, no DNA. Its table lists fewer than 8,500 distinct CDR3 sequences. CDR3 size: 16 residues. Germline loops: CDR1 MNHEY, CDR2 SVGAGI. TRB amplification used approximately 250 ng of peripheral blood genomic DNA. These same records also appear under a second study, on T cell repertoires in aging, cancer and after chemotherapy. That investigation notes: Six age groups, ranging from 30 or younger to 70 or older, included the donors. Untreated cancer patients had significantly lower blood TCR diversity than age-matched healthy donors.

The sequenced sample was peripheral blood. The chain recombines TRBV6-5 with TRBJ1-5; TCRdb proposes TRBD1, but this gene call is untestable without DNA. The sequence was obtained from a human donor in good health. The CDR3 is CASSPGQGHNGQPQHF.